This TCR beta chain is drawn from a study of PD-1 blockade in classical Hodgkin lymphoma. Findings and caveats of the study: The study found complete responders had baseline diversity similar to newly diagnosed patients. Some patients began nivolumab under 1 year after ASCT. These patients were excluded from later analyses.

All patients experienced relapse after autologous stem cell transplantation, and brentuximab vedotin exposure was variable. With regard to this clone: Its antigen remains unknown.

Clones were sequenced by immunoSEQ multiplex PCR, and TCRdb holds only the in-frame ones, with some missing. The data show approximately 7,400 clones, roughly 80% seen once. The source was peripheral blood mononuclear cells (PBMCs), collected at baseline. The sequence came from a human donor with classical Hodgkin lymphoma.

CDR3 protein: CASSLEQGLSNQPQHF. DNA of the CDR3: TGTGCCAGCAGCTTAGAACAGGGACTTAGCAATCAGCCCCAGCATTTT. The V call is TRBV7-6, the J call TRBJ1-5; weak D call: TRBD1 (6 bases). Germline V gene data show CDR1 as SGHVS and CDR2 as FNYEAQ. This CDR3 contains 16 residues. Trimming shortened V by 1 base and J by 0 bases, and 10 bases separated the two germline ends.